Listed below are T cell receptor beta chains from one sample, sequenced in a study of blood T cell repertoires in COVID-19. Profiled with immunoSEQ multiplex PCR; TCRdb holds only in-frame clones, not every one. The data contain 450,000 or so clones, 70% to 90% of them seen just once; the ten biggest clones take up roughly 0.76%. Sequencing was performed on peripheral blood. These receptors were obtained from a man younger than 35 with COVID-19, enrolled during active disease. Each CDR3 is given with its conserved first and last residue. The order of the fields is V gene, clone size, D gene, J gene, CDR3 protein, CDR3 DNA. A D gene is named only where the DNA matches it firmly. The size entry is marked missing in some rows and otherwise reads once, few, many or a size class.

v_call: TRBV18
clone_size: -
d_call: TRBD2
j_call: TRBJ2-3
cdr3_aa: CASSRPGAGGRVNTQYF
cdr3_nt: TGTGCCAGCTCACGCCCGGGAGCGGGGGGACGTGTGAATACGCAGTATTTT

v_call: TRBV7-9
clone_size: once
d_call: -
j_call: TRBJ1-2
cdr3_aa: CASSIQKQGRNYGYTF
cdr3_nt: TGTGCCAGCAGCATCCAAAAGCAGGGGAGAAACTATGGCTACACCTTC

v_call: TRBV18
clone_size: -
d_call: -
j_call: TRBJ1-6
cdr3_aa: CASSVGPGDSPLHF
cdr3_nt: TGTGCCAGCTCGGTGGGGCCTGGAGATTCACCCCTCCACTTT

v_call: TRBV19
clone_size: -
d_call: TRBD1
j_call: TRBJ2-7
cdr3_aa: CASRGISGQSSYEQYF
cdr3_nt: TGTGCCAGTAGAGGAATCTCGGGACAGAGCTCCTACGAGCAGTACTTC

v_call: TRBV27
clone_size: few
d_call: TRBD1
j_call: TRBJ1-1
cdr3_aa: CASRGPTGMAEAFF
cdr3_nt: TGTGCCAGCAGGGGCCCGACAGGGATGGCTGAAGCTTTCTTT

v_call: TRBV5-4
clone_size: -
d_call: TRBD1
j_call: TRBJ1-2
cdr3_aa: CASTRQGASGYTF
cdr3_nt: TGTGCCAGCACACGACAGGGGGCGAGTGGCTACACCTTC

v_call: TRBV28
clone_size: -
d_call: -
j_call: TRBJ1-2
cdr3_aa: CASTRAGENGYTF
cdr3_nt: TGTGCCAGCACGCGAGCGGGGGAGAATGGCTACACCTTC

v_call: TRBV18
clone_size: -
d_call: TRBD2
j_call: TRBJ2-3
cdr3_aa: CASSRSTGGGRGTDTQYF
cdr3_nt: TGTGCCAGCTCCCGATCGACCGGGGGGGGCAGAGGCACAGATACGCAGTATTTT

v_call: TRBV21-1
clone_size: -
d_call: -
j_call: TRBJ2-1
cdr3_aa: CASSNGGLESYNEQFF
cdr3_nt: TGTGCCAGCAGCAATGGGGGACTCGAATCTTACAATGAGCAGTTCTTC

v_call: TRBV3-1/TRBV3-2
clone_size: once
d_call: TRBD1
j_call: TRBJ1-1
cdr3_aa: CASTSTGTGTTEAFF
cdr3_nt: TGTGCCAGCACTTCGACAGGGACGGGTACCACTGAAGCTTTCTTT

v_call: TRBV19
clone_size: -
d_call: TRBD2
j_call: TRBJ2-1
cdr3_aa: CASSIVAGGFYNEQFF
cdr3_nt: TGTGCCAGTAGTATAGTAGCGGGAGGCTTCTACAATGAGCAGTTCTTC

v_call: TRBV6-6
clone_size: -
d_call: TRBD1
j_call: TRBJ1-1
cdr3_aa: CASSLRQGNHEAFF
cdr3_nt: TGTGCCAGCAGTCTTAGACAGGGGAACCACGAAGCTTTCTTT

v_call: TRBV7-8
clone_size: once
d_call: -
j_call: TRBJ1-5
cdr3_aa: CASSPDWSNQPQHF
cdr3_nt: TGTGCCAGCAGCCCCGACTGGTCTAATCAGCCCCAGCATTTT

v_call: TRBV7-9
clone_size: few
d_call: -
j_call: TRBJ1-2
cdr3_aa: CASSRPTGYTF
cdr3_nt: TGTGCCAGCAGCCGCCCTACCGGCTACACCTTC

v_call: TRBV3-1/TRBV3-2
clone_size: -
d_call: TRBD1
j_call: TRBJ1-2
cdr3_aa: CASSPYRGGGYTF
cdr3_nt: TGTGCCAGCAGCCCTTACAGGGGTGGCGGCTACACCTTC

v_call: TRBV4-2
clone_size: -
d_call: -
j_call: TRBJ1-2
cdr3_aa: CASSPDSSGGLYGYTF
cdr3_nt: TGTGCCAGCAGCCCCGATTCGTCGGGTGGACTTTATGGCTACACCTTC

v_call: TRBV7-2
clone_size: -
d_call: -
j_call: TRBJ2-7
cdr3_aa: CASRGGYEQYF
cdr3_nt: TGTGCCAGCAGGGGAGGTTACGAGCAGTACTTC

v_call: TRBV10-3
clone_size: -
d_call: -
j_call: TRBJ2-2
cdr3_aa: CAIRGSGTNTGELFF
cdr3_nt: TGTGCCATCAGGGGGAGCGGAACGAACACCGGGGAGCTGTTTTTT

v_call: TRBV6-5
clone_size: -
d_call: -
j_call: TRBJ2-2
cdr3_aa: CASSYSRQQTGELFF
cdr3_nt: TGTGCCAGCAGTTACTCGCGACAGCAGACCGGGGAGCTGTTTTTT

v_call: TRBV5-4
clone_size: -
d_call: TRBD1
j_call: TRBJ2-2
cdr3_aa: CASSLLQGSNTGELFF
cdr3_nt: TGTGCCAGCAGCTTGCTACAGGGGTCCAACACCGGGGAGCTGTTTTTT

v_call: TRBV7-3
clone_size: -
d_call: TRBD2
j_call: TRBJ2-5
cdr3_aa: CASSVAGGLQETQYF
cdr3_nt: TGTGCCAGCAGCGTAGCGGGAGGCTTACAAGAGACCCAGTACTTC

v_call: TRBV2
clone_size: -
d_call: TRBD1
j_call: TRBJ2-1
cdr3_aa: CASRGTGGDTEFF
cdr3_nt: TGTGCCAGCAGGGGGACAGGGGGTGACACGGAGTTCTTC

v_call: TRBV18
clone_size: -
d_call: TRBD2
j_call: TRBJ2-5
cdr3_aa: CASSGLAGGRSETQYF
cdr3_nt: TGTGCCAGCTCAGGACTAGCGGGGGGTCGCTCAGAGACCCAGTACTTC

v_call: TRBV11-3
clone_size: -
d_call: TRBD2
j_call: TRBJ2-3
cdr3_aa: CASSLGTSVSTDTQYF
cdr3_nt: TGTGCCAGCAGCTTAGGGACTAGCGTGAGCACAGATACGCAGTATTTT

v_call: TRBV12-2
clone_size: -
d_call: -
j_call: TRBJ2-1
cdr3_aa: CASRLWTPRDNRDNEQFF
cdr3_nt: TGTGCAAGTCGCTTGTGGACACCGCGCGACAATCGGGACAATGAGCAGTTCTTC

v_call: TRBV6-5
clone_size: -
d_call: TRBD1
j_call: TRBJ2-7
cdr3_aa: CASEYSGTASYEQYF
cdr3_nt: TGTGCCAGCGAGTACTCCGGGACAGCGAGCTACGAGCAGTACTTC

v_call: TRBV2
clone_size: -
d_call: -
j_call: TRBJ2-7
cdr3_aa: CASISSGDEQYF
cdr3_nt: TGTGCCAGCATTTCCTCAGGGGACGAGCAGTACTTC

v_call: TRBV30
clone_size: -
d_call: -
j_call: TRBJ2-1
cdr3_aa: CAWMHIYNEQFF
cdr3_nt: TGTGCCTGGATGCACATCTACAATGAGCAGTTCTTC

v_call: TRBV13
clone_size: once
d_call: TRBD1
j_call: TRBJ2-7
cdr3_aa: CASRSRDRGPDEQYF
cdr3_nt: TGTGCCAGCAGATCCCGGGACAGGGGTCCGGATGAGCAGTACTTC

v_call: TRBV4-1
clone_size: -
d_call: TRBD2
j_call: TRBJ2-1
cdr3_aa: CASSQVKRGALYNEQFF
cdr3_nt: TGCGCCAGCAGCCAAGTTAAGCGGGGGGCCCTCTACAATGAGCAGTTCTTC

v_call: TRBV7-9
clone_size: few
d_call: TRBD2
j_call: TRBJ2-5
cdr3_aa: CASSSGNTKETQYF
cdr3_nt: TGTGCCAGCAGTAGCGGGAATACCAAAGAGACCCAGTACTTC

v_call: TRBV11-3
clone_size: -
d_call: -
j_call: TRBJ1-1
cdr3_aa: CASVWGGPDTEAFF
cdr3_nt: TGTGCCAGCGTGTGGGGGGGGCCGGACACTGAAGCTTTCTTT

v_call: TRBV9
clone_size: -
d_call: -
j_call: TRBJ1-1
cdr3_aa: CASSVAPGSGNTEAFF
cdr3_nt: TGTGCCAGCAGCGTAGCCCCAGGATCTGGGAACACTGAAGCTTTCTTT

v_call: TRBV5-1
clone_size: -
d_call: TRBD1
j_call: TRBJ2-7
cdr3_aa: CASSQAPGQSYEQYF
cdr3_nt: TGCGCCAGCAGCCAGGCTCCGGGACAGTCCTACGAGCAGTACTTC

v_call: TRBV11-2
clone_size: -
d_call: -
j_call: TRBJ1-6
cdr3_aa: CASSSGGDNSPLHF
cdr3_nt: TGTGCCAGCAGCTCCGGGGGTGACAATTCACCCCTCCACTTT

v_call: TRBV10-2
clone_size: -
d_call: TRBD2
j_call: TRBJ2-1
cdr3_aa: CASESGNLYNEQFF
cdr3_nt: TGCGCCAGCGAAAGCGGGAATTTATACAATGAGCAGTTCTTC

v_call: TRBV6-5
clone_size: few
d_call: TRBD1
j_call: TRBJ2-7
cdr3_aa: CASRNPGQGANEQYF
cdr3_nt: TGTGCCAGCAGGAATCCGGGACAGGGGGCCAACGAGCAGTACTTC

v_call: TRBV6-4
clone_size: -
d_call: -
j_call: TRBJ1-6
cdr3_aa: CASSVAINSPLHF
cdr3_nt: TGTGCCAGCAGCGTGGCAATAAATTCACCCCTCCACTTT

v_call: TRBV6-5
clone_size: -
d_call: TRBD1
j_call: TRBJ1-2
cdr3_aa: CASRQAPGQNYGYTF
cdr3_nt: TGTGCCAGCAGGCAAGCTCCGGGACAGAACTATGGCTACACCTTC

v_call: TRBV6-5
clone_size: once
d_call: -
j_call: TRBJ1-1
cdr3_aa: CASSYSRGNTEAFF
cdr3_nt: TGTGCCAGCAGTTACTCGCGGGGGAACACTGAAGCTTTCTTT

v_call: TRBV3-1/TRBV3-2
clone_size: few
d_call: -
j_call: TRBJ2-2
cdr3_aa: CASSQRIGELFF
cdr3_nt: TGTGCCAGCAGCCAGAGGATCGGGGAGCTGTTTTTT

v_call: TRBV14
clone_size: once
d_call: -
j_call: TRBJ2-7
cdr3_aa: CASSPVGRSYEQYF
cdr3_nt: TGTGCCAGCAGCCCCGTGGGCCGGTCCTACGAGCAGTACTTC

v_call: TRBV6-1
clone_size: -
d_call: -
j_call: TRBJ2-7
cdr3_aa: CASSESRPASEQYF
cdr3_nt: TGTGCCAGCAGTGAAAGCAGGCCAGCATCCGAGCAGTACTTC

v_call: TRBV6-4
clone_size: -
d_call: -
j_call: TRBJ1-5
cdr3_aa: CASSDPKGPGGNQPQHF
cdr3_nt: TGTGCCAGCAGTGACCCGAAAGGGCCGGGAGGCAATCAGCCCCAGCATTTT

v_call: TRBV11-3
clone_size: -
d_call: -
j_call: TRBJ2-1
cdr3_aa: CASTLSGSSYNEQFF
cdr3_nt: TGTGCCAGCACCCTTAGCGGAAGCTCCTACAATGAGCAGTTCTTC

v_call: TRBV2
clone_size: -
d_call: -
j_call: TRBJ2-1
cdr3_aa: CASTPKKAREQFF
cdr3_nt: TGTGCCAGCACCCCGAAAAAGGCGAGGGAGCAGTTCTTC

v_call: TRBV27
clone_size: -
d_call: -
j_call: TRBJ1-1
cdr3_aa: CASSFRGGTEAFF
cdr3_nt: TGTGCCAGCAGTTTTCGGGGAGGCACTGAAGCTTTCTTT

v_call: TRBV18
clone_size: -
d_call: TRBD2
j_call: TRBJ2-4
cdr3_aa: CASSPFTSGSAKNIQYF
cdr3_nt: TGTGCCAGCTCACCTTTCACTAGCGGGAGTGCCAAAAACATTCAGTACTTC

v_call: TRBV6-5
clone_size: -
d_call: -
j_call: TRBJ2-3
cdr3_aa: CASSYQATDTDTQYF
cdr3_nt: TGTGCCAGCAGTTACCAGGCGACAGACACAGATACGCAGTATTTT

v_call: TRBV14
clone_size: -
d_call: TRBD2
j_call: TRBJ2-7
cdr3_aa: CASSPRTSGIPPYEQYF
cdr3_nt: TGTGCCAGCAGCCCCCGGACTAGCGGGATCCCCCCCTACGAGCAGTACTTC

v_call: TRBV7-8
clone_size: -
d_call: -
j_call: TRBJ2-5
cdr3_aa: CASSLWETKAQYF
cdr3_nt: TGTGCCAGCAGCTTGTGGGAGACCAAGGCCCAGTACTTC

v_call: TRBV10-3
clone_size: -
d_call: -
j_call: TRBJ2-7
cdr3_aa: CAISEKRDEQYF
cdr3_nt: TGTGCCATCAGTGAGAAGCGCGACGAGCAGTACTTC

v_call: TRBV5-5
clone_size: -
d_call: TRBD2
j_call: TRBJ2-5
cdr3_aa: CASSWGLAGGPVETQYF
cdr3_nt: TGTGCCAGCAGTTGGGGACTAGCGGGAGGGCCCGTAGAGACCCAGTACTTC

v_call: TRBV5-5
clone_size: -
d_call: -
j_call: TRBJ1-2
cdr3_aa: CASSSTGWYGYTF
cdr3_nt: TGTGCCAGCAGCTCAACAGGATGGTATGGCTACACCTTC